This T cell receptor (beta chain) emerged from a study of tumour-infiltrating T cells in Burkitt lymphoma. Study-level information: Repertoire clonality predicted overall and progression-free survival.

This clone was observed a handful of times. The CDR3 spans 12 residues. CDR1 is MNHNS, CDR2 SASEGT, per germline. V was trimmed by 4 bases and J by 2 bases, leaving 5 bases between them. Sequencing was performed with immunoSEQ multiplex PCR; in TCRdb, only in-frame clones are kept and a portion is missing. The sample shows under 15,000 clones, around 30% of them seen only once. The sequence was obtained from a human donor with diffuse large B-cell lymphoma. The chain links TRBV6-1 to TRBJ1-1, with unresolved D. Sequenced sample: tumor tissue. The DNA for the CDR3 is TGTGCCAGCAGTGTTGTAAACACTGAAGCTTTCTTT. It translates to CASSVVNTEAFF.